The sequence of this T cell receptor beta chain was determined in a study of CD8+CD57+ T cells in acquired aplastic anemia. Profiling of TCR beta VDJ combinations and CDR3 sequences used genomic DNA as template. TCRdb ran MiXCR on the reads and lists one entry per CDR3 protein. Altogether about 100,000 distinct CDR3 sequences are present, around 50% being singletons, with the ten largest covering 30% to 40%. CDR1 is MGHDK and CDR2 is SYGVNS in the germline V gene. The CDR3 consists of 17 residues. V lost 5 bases, J lost 8 bases, and 16 bases stayed unmatched. The sequenced sample consisted of sorted CD4+, CD8+, or CD8+CD57+ T cells (not recorded which) from PBMCs. The sequence was obtained from a human donor in good health, serving as a control. J is TRBJ1-3 and V is TRBV25-1, with 9 positions matching TRBD1. The CDR3 region is CASSPPGTGFYGYTIYF. CDR3 coding DNA: TGTGCCAGCAGTCCCCCCGGGACAGGGTTCTATGGCTACACCATATATTTT.